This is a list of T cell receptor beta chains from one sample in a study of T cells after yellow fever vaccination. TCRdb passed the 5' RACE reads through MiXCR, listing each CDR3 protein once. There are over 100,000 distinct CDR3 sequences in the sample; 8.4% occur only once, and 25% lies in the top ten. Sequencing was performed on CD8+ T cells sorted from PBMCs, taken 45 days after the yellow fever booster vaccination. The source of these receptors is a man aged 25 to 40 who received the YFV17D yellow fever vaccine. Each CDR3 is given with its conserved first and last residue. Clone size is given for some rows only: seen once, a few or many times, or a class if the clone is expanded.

CDR3 protein: CASSLIPTGELFF; clone size: many; V gene: TRBV27
CDR3 protein: CATLPECSYNEQFF; clone size: NA; V gene: TRBV24-1
CDR3 protein: CSVGQTSYEQYF; clone size: many; V gene: TRBV20-1
CDR3 protein: CATNPTVSYNEQFF; clone size: many; V gene: TRBV15
CDR3 protein: CASRLSTGRTRETQYF; clone size: NA; V gene: TRBV5-1
CDR3 protein: CASSLVRSMYEQYF; clone size: many; V gene: TRBV11-2
CDR3 protein: CASKGITGTGVTDTQYF; clone size: many; V gene: TRBV5-5
CDR3 protein: CASSQDRSGHYEQYF; clone size: NA; V gene: TRBV4-3
CDR3 protein: CSVVRDTQPEQFF; clone size: many; V gene: TRBV29-1
CDR3 protein: CASSSRDEIQETQYF; clone size: many; V gene: TRBV11-2
CDR3 protein: CSATGLQEETQYF; clone size: few; V gene: TRBV20-1
CDR3 protein: CATSREGAAETQYF; clone size: few; V gene: TRBV15
CDR3 protein: CASSFGDSQGQFF; clone size: many; V gene: TRBV12-3/TRBV12-4
CDR3 protein: CASDGQGVAGELFF; clone size: many; V gene: TRBV28
CDR3 protein: CASSQDGRVNTGELFF; clone size: many; V gene: TRBV4-3
CDR3 protein: CASSFSQGTYNEQFF; clone size: few; V gene: TRBV12-3/TRBV12-4
CDR3 protein: CSANLAHNSGLGYGYTF; clone size: few; V gene: TRBV20-1
CDR3 protein: CASIPGGRARGNEQFF; clone size: many; V gene: TRBV7-8
CDR3 protein: CATRSDTGELFF; clone size: many; V gene: TRBV24-1
CDR3 protein: CASSLPYDEQFF; clone size: many; V gene: TRBV19
CDR3 protein: CASSQGIESWEQYF; clone size: few; V gene: TRBV4-2
CDR3 protein: CSVLSLEQFF; clone size: many; V gene: TRBV29-1
CDR3 protein: CASSQGASGTNTGELFF; clone size: few; V gene: TRBV3-1
CDR3 protein: CSVMLPGTSGSGLYNEQFF; clone size: few; V gene: TRBV29-1
CDR3 protein: CASSLYGLATDTQYF; clone size: many; V gene: TRBV27
CDR3 protein: CASTLGGSGDYEQYF; clone size: NA; V gene: TRBV19
CDR3 protein: CASSVVAGEVADTQYF; clone size: many; V gene: TRBV9